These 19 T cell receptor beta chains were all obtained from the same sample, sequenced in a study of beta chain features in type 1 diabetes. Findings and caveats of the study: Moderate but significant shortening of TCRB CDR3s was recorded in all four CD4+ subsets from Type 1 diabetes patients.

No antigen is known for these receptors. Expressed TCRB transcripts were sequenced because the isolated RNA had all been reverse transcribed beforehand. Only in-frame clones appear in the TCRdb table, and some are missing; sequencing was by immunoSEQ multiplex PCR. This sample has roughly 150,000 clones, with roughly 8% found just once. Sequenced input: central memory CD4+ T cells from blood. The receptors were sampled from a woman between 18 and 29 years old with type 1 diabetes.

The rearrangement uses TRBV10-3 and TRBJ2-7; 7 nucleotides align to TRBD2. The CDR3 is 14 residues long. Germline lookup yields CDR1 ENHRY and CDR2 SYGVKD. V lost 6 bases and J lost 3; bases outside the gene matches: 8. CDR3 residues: CAIRGRTSDYEQYF. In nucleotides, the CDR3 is TGTGCCATCAGGGGTAGAACTAGCGACTACGAGCAGTACTTC.

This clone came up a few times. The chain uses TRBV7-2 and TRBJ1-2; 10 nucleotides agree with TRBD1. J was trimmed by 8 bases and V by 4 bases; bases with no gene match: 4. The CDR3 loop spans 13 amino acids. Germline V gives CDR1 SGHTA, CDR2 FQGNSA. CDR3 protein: CASSSGQGMGYTF. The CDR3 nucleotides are TGTGCCAGCAGCTCGGGACAGGGGATGGGCTACACCTTC.

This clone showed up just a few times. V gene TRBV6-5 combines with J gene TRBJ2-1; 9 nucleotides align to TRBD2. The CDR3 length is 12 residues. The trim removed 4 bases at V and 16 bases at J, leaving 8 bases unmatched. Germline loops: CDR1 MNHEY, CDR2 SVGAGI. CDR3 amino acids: CASSSLGLAPFF. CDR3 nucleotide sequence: TGTGCCAGCAGTTCTTTGGGACTAGCTCCTTTCTTC.

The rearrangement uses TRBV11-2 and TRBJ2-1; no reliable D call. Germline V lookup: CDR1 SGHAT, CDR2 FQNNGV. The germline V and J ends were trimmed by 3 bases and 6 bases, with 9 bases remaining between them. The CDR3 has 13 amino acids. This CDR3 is CASSLGLSNEQFF. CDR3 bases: TGTGCCAGCAGCTTGGGCCTATCCAATGAGCAGTTCTTC.

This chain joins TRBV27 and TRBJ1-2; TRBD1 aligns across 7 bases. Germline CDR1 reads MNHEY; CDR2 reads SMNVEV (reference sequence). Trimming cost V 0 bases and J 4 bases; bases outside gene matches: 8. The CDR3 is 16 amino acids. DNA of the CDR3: TGTGCCAGCAGTTTATCCGGGACAGAGCCCCTCTATGGCTACACCTTC. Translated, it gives CASSLSGTEPLYGYTF.

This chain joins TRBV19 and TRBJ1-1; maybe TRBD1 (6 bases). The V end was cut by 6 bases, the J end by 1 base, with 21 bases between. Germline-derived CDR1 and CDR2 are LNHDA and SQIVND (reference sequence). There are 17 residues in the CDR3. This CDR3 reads CASSPSRGGGSNTEAFF. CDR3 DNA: TGTGCCAGTAGCCCCAGCAGGGGCGGCGGCTCGAACACTGAAGCTTTCTTT. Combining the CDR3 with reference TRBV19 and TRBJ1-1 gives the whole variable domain DGGITQSPKYLFRKEGQNVTLSCEQNLNHDAMYWYRQDPGQGLRLIYYSQIVNDFQKGDIAEGYSVSREKKESFPLTVTSAQKNPTAFYLCASSPSRGGGSNTEAFFGQGTRLTVV.

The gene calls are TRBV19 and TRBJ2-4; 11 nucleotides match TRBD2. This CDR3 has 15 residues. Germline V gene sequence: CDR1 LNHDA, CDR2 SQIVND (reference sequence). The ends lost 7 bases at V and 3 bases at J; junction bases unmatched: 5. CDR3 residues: CASTLAGGFKNIQYF. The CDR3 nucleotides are TGTGCCAGTACGCTAGCGGGGGGCTTCAAAAACATTCAGTACTTC.

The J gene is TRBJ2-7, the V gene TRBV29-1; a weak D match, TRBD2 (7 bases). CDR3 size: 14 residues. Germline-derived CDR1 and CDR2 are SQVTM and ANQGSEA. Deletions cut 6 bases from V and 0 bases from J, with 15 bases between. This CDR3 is CSVPRGGSSYEQYF. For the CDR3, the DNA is TGCAGCGTCCCCAGGGGCGGGAGCTCCTACGAGCAGTACTTC.

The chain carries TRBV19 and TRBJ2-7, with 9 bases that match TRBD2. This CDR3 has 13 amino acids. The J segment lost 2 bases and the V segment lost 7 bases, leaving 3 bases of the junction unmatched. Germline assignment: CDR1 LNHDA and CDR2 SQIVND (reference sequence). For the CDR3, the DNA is TGTGCCAGTAAGACTAGCGGCACCTACGAGCAGTACTTC. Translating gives CASKTSGTYEQYF.

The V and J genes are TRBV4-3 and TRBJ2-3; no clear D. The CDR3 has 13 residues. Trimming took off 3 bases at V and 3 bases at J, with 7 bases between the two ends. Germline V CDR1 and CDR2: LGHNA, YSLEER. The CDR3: CASSQSLTDTQYF. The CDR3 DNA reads TGCGCCAGCAGCCAGTCTCTGACAGATACGCAGTATTTT.

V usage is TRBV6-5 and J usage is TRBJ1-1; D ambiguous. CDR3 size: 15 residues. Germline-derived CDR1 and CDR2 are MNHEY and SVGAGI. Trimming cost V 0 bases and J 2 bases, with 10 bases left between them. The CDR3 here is CASSYSKKANTEAFF. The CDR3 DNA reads TGTGCCAGCAGTTACTCAAAAAAAGCAAACACTGAAGCTTTCTTT.

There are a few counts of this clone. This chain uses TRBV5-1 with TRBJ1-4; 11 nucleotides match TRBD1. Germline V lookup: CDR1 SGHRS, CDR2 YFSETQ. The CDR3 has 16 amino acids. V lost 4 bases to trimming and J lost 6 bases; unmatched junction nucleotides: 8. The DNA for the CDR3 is TGCGCCAGCAGCCGGACAGGGGGCCGCGCCGATGAAAAACTGTTTTTT. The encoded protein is CASSRTGGRADEKLFF.

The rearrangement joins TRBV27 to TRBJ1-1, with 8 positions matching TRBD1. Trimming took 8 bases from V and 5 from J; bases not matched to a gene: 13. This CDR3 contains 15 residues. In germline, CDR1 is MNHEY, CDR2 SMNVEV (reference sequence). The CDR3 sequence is CASLAVWTGRTEAFF. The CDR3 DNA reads TGTGCCAGCCTGGCTGTTTGGACAGGGAGGACTGAAGCTTTCTTT.

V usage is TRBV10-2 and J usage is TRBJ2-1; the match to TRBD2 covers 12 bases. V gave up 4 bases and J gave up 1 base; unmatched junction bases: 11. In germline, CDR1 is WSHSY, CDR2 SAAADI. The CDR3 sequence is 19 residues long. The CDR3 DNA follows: TGCGCCAGCAGTGGCCCGCTAGCGGGAGGGAGTCTATCCTACAATGAGCAGTTCTTC. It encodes CASSGPLAGGSLSYNEQFF.

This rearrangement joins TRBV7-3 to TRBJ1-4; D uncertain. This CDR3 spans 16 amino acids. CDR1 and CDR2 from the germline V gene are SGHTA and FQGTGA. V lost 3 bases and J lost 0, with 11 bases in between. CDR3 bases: TGTGCCAGCAGCTTGTCGCCCCCGGCAACTAATGAAAAACTGTTTTTT. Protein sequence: CASSLSPPATNEKLFF. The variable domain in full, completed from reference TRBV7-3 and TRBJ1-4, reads GAGVSQTPSNKVTEKGKYVELRCDPISGHTALYWYRQSLGQGPEFLIYFQGTGAADDSGLPNDRFFAVRPEGSVSTLKIQRTERGDSAVYLCASSLSPPATNEKLFFGSGTQLSVL.

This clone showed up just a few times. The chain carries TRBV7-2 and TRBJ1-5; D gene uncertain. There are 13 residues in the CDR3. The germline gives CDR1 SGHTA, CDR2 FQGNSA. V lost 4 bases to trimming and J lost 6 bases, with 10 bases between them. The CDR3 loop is CASSYGVFQPQHF. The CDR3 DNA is TGTGCCAGCAGCTACGGGGTGTTTCAGCCCCAGCATTTT.

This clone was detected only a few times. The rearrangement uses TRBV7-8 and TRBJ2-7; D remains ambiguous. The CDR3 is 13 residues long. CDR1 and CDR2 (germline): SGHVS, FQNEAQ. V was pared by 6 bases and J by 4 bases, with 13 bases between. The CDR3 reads CASSPYRDYEQYF. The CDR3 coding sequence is TGTGCCAGCAGTCCCTACAGAGATTACGAGCAGTACTTC.

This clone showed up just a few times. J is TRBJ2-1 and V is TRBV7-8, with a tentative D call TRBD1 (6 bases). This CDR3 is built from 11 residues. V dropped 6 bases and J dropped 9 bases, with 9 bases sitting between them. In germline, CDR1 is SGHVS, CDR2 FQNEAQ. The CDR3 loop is CASSIGGEQFF. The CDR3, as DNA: TGTGCCAGCAGTATAGGGGGTGAGCAGTTCTTC.

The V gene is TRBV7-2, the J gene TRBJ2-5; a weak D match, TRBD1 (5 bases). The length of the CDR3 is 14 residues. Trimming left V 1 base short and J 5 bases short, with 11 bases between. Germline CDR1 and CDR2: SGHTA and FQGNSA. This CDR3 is CASSLEGASETQYF. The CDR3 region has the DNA TGTGCCAGCAGCTTAGAAGGGGCTAGTGAGACCCAGTACTTC.